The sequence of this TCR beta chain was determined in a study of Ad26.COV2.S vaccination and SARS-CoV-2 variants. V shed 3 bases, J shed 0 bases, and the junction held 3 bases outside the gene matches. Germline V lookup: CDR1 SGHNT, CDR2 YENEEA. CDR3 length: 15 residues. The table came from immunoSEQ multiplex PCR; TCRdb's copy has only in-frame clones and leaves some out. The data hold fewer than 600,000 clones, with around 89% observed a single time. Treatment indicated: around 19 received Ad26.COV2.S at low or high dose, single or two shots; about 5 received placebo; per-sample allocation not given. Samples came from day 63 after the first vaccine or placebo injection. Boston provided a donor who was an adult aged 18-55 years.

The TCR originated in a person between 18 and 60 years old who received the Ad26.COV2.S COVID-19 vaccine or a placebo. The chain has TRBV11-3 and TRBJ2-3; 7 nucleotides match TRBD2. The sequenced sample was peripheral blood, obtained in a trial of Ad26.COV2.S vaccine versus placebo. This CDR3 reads CASSFSGTSTDTQYF. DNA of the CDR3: TGTGCCAGCAGCTTCAGCGGGACCAGCACAGATACGCAGTATTTT.